One sample yielded the 31 T cell receptor beta chains listed below, sequenced in a study of control samples from healthy donors and cancer patients. Profiled with immunoSEQ multiplex PCR; TCRdb holds only in-frame clones, not every one. The sample lists approximately 87,000 clones; about 86% were seen once. The sequenced material came from blood. All receptors come from a woman between 45 and 60 years old in good health.

The V gene is TRBV4-3, the J gene TRBJ2-6; 7 bases are shared with TRBD1. The CDR3 runs 16 residues. CDR1 and CDR2 from the germline V gene are LGHNA and YSLEER. V dropped 4 bases and J dropped 2; count of bases not matched to a gene: 5. Here the CDR3 reads CASSREDRAGANVLTF. Here the CDR3 DNA reads TGCGCCAGCAGCCGAGAAGACAGGGCTGGGGCCAACGTCCTGACTTTC.

The chain uses TRBV20-1 and TRBJ2-5; D is unresolved. This CDR3 spans 12 amino acids. Trimming took 3 bases from V and 2 from J, leaving 7 bases between them. Per the germline V gene, CDR1 is DFQATT and CDR2 is SNEGSKA (reference sequence). The CDR3, as DNA: TGCAGTGCTAGTTATAGACAAGAGACCCAGTACTTC. It encodes CSASYRQETQYF.

The CDR3 bases are TGTGCCAGCAGAGCCGCAGGGCTGAACACCGGGGAGCTGTTTTTT. Protein sequence: CASRAAGLNTGELFF. The chain has TRBV28 and TRBJ2-2, with D perhaps TRBD1 (5 bases). The germline CDR1 and CDR2 sequences are MDHEN and SYDVKM. With 6 bases removed from V and 1 base from J, the gap between germline ends came to 12 bases. The CDR3 totals 15 residues.

This clone was found a few times. V usage is TRBV4-3 and J usage is TRBJ1-5, with TRBD1 matching over 10 bases. Looked up from germline, CDR1 is LGHNA and CDR2 is YSLEER. J gave up 6 bases and V 3 bases, and 11 bases lay outside the gene matches. The CDR3 has 17 residues. CDR3 residues: CASSQELGTGVGQPQHF. The CDR3, as DNA: TGCGCCAGCAGCCAGGAACTCGGGACAGGGGTGGGTCAGCCCCAGCATTTT.

This clone came up a few times. The V and J genes are TRBV12-3 or TRBV12-4 and TRBJ2-7; no definite D call. The V end was cut by 0 bases, the J end by 2 bases, with 5 bases between. This CDR3 has 13 residues. CDR3 amino acids: CASSLAAPYEQYF. DNA of the CDR3: TGTGCCAGCAGTTTAGCAGCTCCCTACGAGCAGTACTTC.

The rearrangement links TRBV11-2 to TRBJ2-5; D might be TRBD1 (5 bases). The CDR3 is 13 amino acids. Per germline, CDR1 SGHAT and CDR2 FQNNGV. V gave up 3 bases and J gave up 1 base, with 6 bases separating them. CDR3 sequence reads: CASSFGAQETQYF. DNA of the CDR3: TGTGCCAGCAGCTTTGGGGCCCAAGAGACCCAGTACTTC.

CDR3 nucleotides: TGTGCCAGCAGCTTAGAACAGGGAGGGCTGTACGAGCAGTACTTC. It specifies CASSLEQGGLYEQYF. V and J are TRBV7-2 and TRBJ2-7; the D gene is possibly TRBD2 (7 bases). The CDR3 runs 15 residues. Germline assignment: CDR1 SGHTA and CDR2 FQGNSA. V was pared by 1 base and J by 4 bases, with 14 bases between.

Written as DNA, the CDR3 is TGTGCCAGCAGCCTGGAATGGGGGGACAGGGTGTACTTC. Translation: CASSLEWGDRVYF. The chain combines TRBV5-5 with TRBJ2-4; 9 nucleotides match TRBD1. Germline V gene sequence: CDR1 SGHKS, CDR2 YYEKEE (reference sequence). Trimming took 4 bases from V and 15 from J; bases not matched to a gene: 11. The CDR3 has 13 residues.

The chain employs TRBV4-2 and TRBJ2-1; the D gene could be TRBD1 or TRBD2 (6 bases each). Germline V gene data show CDR1 as LGHNA and CDR2 as YNFKEQ. V was trimmed by 1 base and J by 5 bases, leaving 18 bases between them. This CDR3 has 17 amino acids. The CDR3 here is CASSQVGGGSANNEQFF. The CDR3 DNA sequence: TGTGCCAGCAGCCAAGTGGGGGGCGGTTCCGCCAACAATGAGCAGTTCTTC.

The chain has TRBV30 and TRBJ2-1; D not resolved. This CDR3 is built from 12 residues. Germline loops: CDR1 GTSNPN, CDR2 SVGIG (reference sequence). Trimming pared 7 bases from V and 4 bases from J, leaving 11 bases between. CDR3 nucleotide sequence: TGTGCCTCCTTCATACCTTACAATGAGCAGTTCTTC. Protein: CASFIPYNEQFF. Drawing the rest from reference TRBV30 and TRBJ2-1, the complete variable domain is SQTIHQWPATLVQPVGSPLSLECTVEGTSNPNLYWYRQAAGRGLQLLFYSVGIGQISSEVPQNLSASRPQDRQFILSSKKLLLSDSGFYLCASFIPYNEQFFGPGTRLTVL.

The V and J genes are TRBV5-6 and TRBJ2-5, with 8 bases identical to TRBD2. Germline V lookup: CDR1 SGHDT, CDR2 YYEEEE. This CDR3 contains 14 residues. With V trimmed by 1 base and J by 1 base, 0 bases remained unmatched. CDR3 DNA sequence: TGTGCCAGCAGCTTGACTAGCGGCCAAGAGACCCAGTACTTC. Translation: CASSLTSGQETQYF.

This rearrangement joins TRBV15 to TRBJ1-2, with TRBD1 matching over 10 bases. V gave up 2 bases and J gave up 5 bases; unmatched junction bases: 5. Germline CDR1 LNHNV, CDR2 YYDKDF (reference sequence). The CDR3 is 15 residues long. CDR3 DNA: TGTGCCACCAGCAGACTCGGGACAGGGGAGTATGGCTACACCTTC. This encodes CATSRLGTGEYGYTF.

This chain links TRBV19 with TRBJ2-7; 7 bases line up with TRBD1. CDR1 is LNHDA and CDR2 is SQIVND in the germline V gene (reference sequence). This CDR3 is 14 amino acids long. Trimming at V came to 4 bases and at J to 2 bases, leaving 5 bases not matched to a gene. The CDR3 DNA sequence: TGTGCCAGTAGTACCGGACAGGTGCCCTACGAGCAGTACTTC. This codes for CASSTGQVPYEQYF.

The chain has TRBV19 and TRBJ1-4; TRBD1 matches 7 bases. With 4 bases clipped from V and 4 bases from J, the junction kept 9 bases outside the gene matches. Germline CDR1 LNHDA, CDR2 SQIVND (reference sequence). The CDR3 covers 16 residues. CDR3 sequence: CASSTRTGTRNEKLFF. The DNA of the CDR3 is TGTGCCAGTAGTACGCGGACAGGAACGCGTAATGAAAAACTGTTTTTT.

This chain uses TRBV19 with TRBJ1-2, with D possibly matching TRBD1 (6 bases). The germline V gene has CDR1 LNHDA and CDR2 SQIVND (reference sequence). This CDR3 spans 15 amino acids. Trimming stripped 7 bases from V and 3 bases from J, with 18 bases between. In DNA, the CDR3 is TGTGCCAGTAAACCATCATGGGGGCAGGACTATGGCTACACCTTC. This translates into CASKPSWGQDYGYTF.

Written as DNA, the CDR3 is TGCCGAGGGGGACTAGCGGGATCCAGTGAGCAGTTCTTC. Amino acids: CRGGLAGSSEQFF. The gene calls are TRBV29-1 and TRBJ2-1; 13 nucleotides agree with TRBD2. The CDR3 runs to 13 residues. Looked up from germline, CDR1 is SQVTM and CDR2 is ANQGSEA.

The V call is TRBV4-3, the J call TRBJ2-5; 7 positions agree with TRBD1. The CDR3 runs to 15 residues. CDR1 is LGHNA and CDR2 is YSLEER in the germline V gene. The junction had 12 bases not matched to a gene; V was cut back by 4 bases and J by 7 bases. The CDR3 DNA follows: TGCGCCAGCAGCCTGACGACAGGGCGGGTTCCGACCCAGTACTTC. This gives the protein CASSLTTGRVPTQYF.

This chain uses TRBV21-1 with TRBJ1-6. TRBV21-1 is marked as a pseudogene. The CDR3 has 16 residues. CDR3 region: CASSKALEAGSSPLHF. The CDR3 coding sequence is TGTGCCAGCAGCAAAGCGCTCGAGGCAGGGAGTTCACCCCTCCACTTT.

V and J are TRBV6-2 or TRBV6-3 and TRBJ2-3; 11 nucleotides agree with TRBD2. This CDR3 contains 17 residues. The V gene end was trimmed by 0 bases and the J gene end by 1 base; junction bases not matched to a gene: 3. Germline assignment: CDR1 MNHEY and CDR2 SVGEGT. The CDR3 here is CASSYSLAGGGTDTQYF. CDR3 nucleotide sequence: TGTGCCAGCAGTTACTCGCTAGCGGGGGGAGGCACAGATACGCAGTATTTT.

The V gene is TRBV27, the J gene TRBJ2-7; the D is unclear. V lost 3 bases to trimming and J lost 6 bases, with 15 bases between them. CDR3 length: 14 residues. The germline V gene has CDR1 MNHEY and CDR2 SMNVEV (reference sequence). The CDR3 reads CASSFRITSGEQYF. In DNA, the CDR3 is TGTGCCAGCAGTTTCAGGATAACCAGTGGCGAGCAGTACTTC.

The chain is built from TRBV18 and TRBJ2-5; D possibly uses TRBD1 or TRBD2 (5 bases each). Per germline, CDR1 KGHSH and CDR2 LQKENI. Trimming left V 0 bases short and J 3 bases short, with 11 bases between. The CDR3 length is 15 residues. CDR3: CASSPPGTVKETQYF. CDR3 in DNA: TGTGCCAGCTCACCACCCGGGACGGTCAAAGAGACCCAGTACTTC.

This clone appeared a few times. The chain is built from TRBV7-9 and TRBJ1-1; no definite D call. The germline V and J ends were trimmed by 5 bases and 6 bases, with 7 bases remaining between them. Germline CDR1 SEHNR, CDR2 FQNEAQ (reference sequence). This CDR3 is built from 11 residues. This chain's CDR3 is CASSLPSEAFF. DNA for the CDR3: TGTGCCAGCAGCCTTCCGTCTGAAGCTTTCTTT.

The rearrangement uses TRBV5-1 and TRBJ1-6, with unresolved D. CDR3 length equals 14 residues. Deletions cut 0 bases from V and 10 bases from J, with 11 bases between. CDR1 SGHRS and CDR2 YFSETQ come from the germline V gene. The CDR3 DNA sequence: TGCGCCAGCAGCTTGGGAGGGTTCAAGTCACCCCTCCACTTT. Protein: CASSLGGFKSPLHF.

V usage is TRBV4-2 and J usage is TRBJ2-5; either TRBD1 or TRBD2 may supply D (6 bases each). From germline, CDR1 is LGHNA and CDR2 YNFKEQ. Trimming stripped 1 base from V and 2 bases from J, with 14 bases between. The CDR3 covers 16 residues. The CDR3 DNA is TGTGCCAGCAGCCAAGCCCCAGGAGGGGGACAAGAGACCCAGTACTTC. It is translated as CASSQAPGGGQETQYF.

This chain joins TRBV28 and TRBJ1-2; 7 bases line up with TRBD1. Germline CDR1 and CDR2: MDHEN and SYDVKM. The CDR3 has 13 residues. V trimming: 2 bases; J trimming: 8 bases; junction bases outside the gene matches: 5. The CDR3 here is CASSLRQGDGYTF. Here the CDR3 DNA reads TGTGCCAGCAGTTTAAGACAGGGTGACGGCTACACCTTC.

The chain links TRBV3-1 (or the pseudogene TRBV3-2) to TRBJ1-1; D may be TRBD1 (6 bases). The CDR3 has 15 residues. Germline V CDR1 and CDR2: LGHDT, YNNKEL (reference sequence). Deletions cut 5 bases from V and 0 bases from J, with 13 bases between. The CDR3 DNA reads TGTGCCAGCAGCACCACAGGGTACATGAACACTGAAGCTTTCTTT. Residues: CASSTTGYMNTEAFF.

The chain is built from TRBV6-1 and TRBJ1-3; TRBD1 is a possible D gene (6 bases). The CDR3 is 13 amino acids. Germline V CDR1 and CDR2: MNHNS, SASEGT. Trimming shortened V by 1 base and J by 7 bases, and 8 bases separated the two germline ends. The CDR3 DNA sequence: TGTGCCAGCAGTGAAGACAGGGAGAACACCATATATTTT. Translated, it gives CASSEDRENTIYF.

The chain links TRBV5-1 to TRBJ2-3, with 8 bases matching TRBD2. The germline V gene has CDR1 SGHRS and CDR2 YFSETQ. The ends lost 3 bases at V and 4 bases at J; junction bases unmatched: 7. The CDR3 is made up of 15 amino acids. CDR3 coding DNA: TGCGCCAGCAGCTCCGGGACTAGAGTTGCAGATACGCAGTATTTT. It encodes CASSSGTRVADTQYF.

The CDR3 protein is CASSLTFIAFF. Here the CDR3 DNA reads TGTGCCAGCAGCTTAACATTTATAGCTTTCTTT. This chain joins TRBV11-2 and TRBJ1-1; D unresolved. Germline loops: CDR1 SGHAT, CDR2 FQNNGV. The CDR3 length is 11 residues. The V end was cut by 2 bases, the J end by 10 bases, with 8 bases between.

The genes are TRBV2 and TRBJ2-7, with D possibly TRBD1 on 6 matching bases. This CDR3 is 14 amino acids long. Trimming removed 3 bases from V and 2 bases from J, with 11 bases in between. The germline V gene has CDR1 SNHLY and CDR2 FYNNEI. CDR3 region: CASSESTGPYEQYF. CDR3 in DNA: TGTGCCAGCAGTGAGAGTACAGGGCCCTACGAGCAGTACTTC.

J is TRBJ2-7 and V is TRBV29-1; D gene ambiguous. Trimming removed 3 bases from V and 4 bases from J, with 10 bases in between. Germline V gene sequence: CDR1 SQVTM, CDR2 ANQGSEA. This CDR3 has 12 residues. The CDR3 sequence: CSVEPSSYEQYF. CDR3 bases: TGCAGCGTTGAGCCGTCCTCGTACGAGCAGTACTTC.